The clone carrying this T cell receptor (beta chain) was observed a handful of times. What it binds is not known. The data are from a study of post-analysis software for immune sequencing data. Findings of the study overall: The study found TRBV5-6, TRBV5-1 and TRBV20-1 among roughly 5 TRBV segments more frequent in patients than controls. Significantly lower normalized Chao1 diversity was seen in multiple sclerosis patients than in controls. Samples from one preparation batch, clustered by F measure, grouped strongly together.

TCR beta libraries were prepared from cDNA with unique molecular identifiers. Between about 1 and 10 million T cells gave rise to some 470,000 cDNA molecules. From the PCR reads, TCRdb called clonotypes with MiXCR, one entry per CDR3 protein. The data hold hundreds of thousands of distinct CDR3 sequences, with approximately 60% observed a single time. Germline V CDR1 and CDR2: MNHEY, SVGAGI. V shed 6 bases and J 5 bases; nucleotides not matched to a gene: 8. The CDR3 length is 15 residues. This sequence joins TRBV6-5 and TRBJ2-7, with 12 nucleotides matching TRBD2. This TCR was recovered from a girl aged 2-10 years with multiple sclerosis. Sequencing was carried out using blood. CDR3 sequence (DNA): TGTGCCAGCAGCCCTAGACTAGCGGGAGACCACGAGCAGTACTTC. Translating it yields CASSPRLAGDHEQYF.